Each of the 21 T cell receptor beta chains below was sequenced from the same sample in a study of shared clonotypes between healthy human individuals. Sequenced by immunoSEQ multiplex PCR; TCRdb stores in-frame clones only, minus some. This sample has just over 2,000,000 clones, with 85% to 95% found just once. The sequenced material came from naive CD4+ T cells sorted from blood. As to subset: CD45RA+ positively selected. These receptors came from a man between 18 and 35 years old in good health.

This CDR3 is CASRDTRNTEAFF. The CDR3 DNA reads TGTGCCAGCCGGGACACTAGAAACACTGAAGCTTTCTTT. The gene calls are TRBV27 and TRBJ1-1, with D possibly matching TRBD1 (6 bases). The CDR3 loop spans 13 amino acids. Per germline, CDR1 MNHEY and CDR2 SMNVEV (reference sequence). Trimming took off 8 bases at V and 2 bases at J, with 12 bases between the two ends.

The chain couples TRBV6-1 to TRBJ1-2, with a tentative D call TRBD1 (5 bases). CDR3 length: 14 amino acids. Germline V CDR1 and CDR2: MNHNS, SASEGT. Trimming left V 10 bases short and J 5 bases short, with 20 bases between. DNA for the CDR3: TGTGCCACCTTGGGAGGGGCGGCCCCTTATGGCTACACCTTC. Amino acids: CATLGGAAPYGYTF.

J is TRBJ2-2 and V is TRBV9; 7 nucleotides match TRBD1. J was trimmed by 5 bases and V by 7 bases; bases with no gene match: 11. This CDR3 has 15 amino acids. Germline V gene data show CDR1 as SGDLS and CDR2 as YYNGEE. The CDR3 DNA follows: TGTGCCAGCTCGTTCGCGCCAGGGGGTACCGGGGAGCTGTTTTTT. It encodes CASSFAPGGTGELFF.

A word on this clone: The same CDR3 can be traced to other DNA sequences in this sample. The rearrangement links TRBV6-6 to TRBJ1-4; 9 bases align to TRBD1. The CDR3 sequence is 15 residues long. The V and J ends lost 0 bases and 5 bases, in that order; junction bases with no gene match: 1. Germline CDR1 MNHNY, CDR2 SVGAGI (reference sequence). The CDR3 is CASSYSGTGNEKLFF. The CDR3 region has the DNA TGTGCCAGCAGTTACTCAGGGACAGGGAATGAAAAACTGTTTTTT.

Of note for this clone: This sample includes further DNA sequences coding for the same CDR3. The chain recombines TRBV11-2 with TRBJ1-1, with unresolved D. Germline-derived CDR1 and CDR2 are SGHAT and FQNNGV. This CDR3 comprises 14 residues. Trimming took off 5 bases at V and 0 bases at J, with 10 bases between the two ends. As DNA, the CDR3 is TGTGCCAGCAGCCTCCGGACGGTGAACACTGAAGCTTTCTTT. It codes for CASSLRTVNTEAFF.

This clone was observed a few times. The chain couples TRBV4-3 to TRBJ2-1; D gene unclear. Germline assignment: CDR1 LGHNA and CDR2 YSLEER. This CDR3 is 16 amino acids long. The V gene lost 0 bases and the J gene lost 4 bases, with 13 bases spanning the gap. CDR3 DNA sequence: TGCGCCAGCAGCCAAGACCCCTTGCTGGGATACAATGAGCAGTTCTTC. Translated: CASSQDPLLGYNEQFF.

The gene calls are TRBV27 and TRBJ1-2, with TRBD1 matching 8 bases. V trimming: 4 bases; J trimming: 4 bases; junction bases outside the gene matches: 5. The CDR3 is 14 residues long. Germline lookup yields CDR1 MNHEY and CDR2 SMNVEV (reference sequence). The CDR3, as DNA: TGTGCCAGCAGTTCCATTACAGGGGGCTATGGCTACACCTTC. This encodes CASSSITGGYGYTF.

The V and J genes are TRBV30 and TRBJ1-2, with unresolved D. V was trimmed by 0 bases and J by 4 bases, leaving 15 bases between them. The CDR3 covers 15 residues. From germline, CDR1 is GTSNPN and CDR2 SVGIG (reference sequence). CDR3 sequence: CAWSVRQTMTYGYTF. The CDR3 coding sequence is TGTGCCTGGAGTGTAAGGCAGACAATGACCTATGGCTACACCTTC.

The chain links TRBV30 to TRBJ1-2, with D uncertain. The V gene's germline CDR1 is GTSNPN and CDR2 SVGIG (reference sequence). The CDR3 has 13 amino acids. Between the trimmed V and J ends, which lost 3 bases and 4 bases, there was a span of 12 bases. The CDR3 DNA sequence: TGTGCCTGGAGCGCGGGAGGGCGCTATGGCTACACCTTC. Amino acid sequence: CAWSAGGRYGYTF.

Note on this clone: Other DNA sequences of this sample code for an identical CDR3. V and J are TRBV9 and TRBJ1-2; 8 bases line up with TRBD1. CDR1 SGDLS and CDR2 YYNGEE come from the germline V gene. Germline trimming cut 3 bases from V and 4 bases from J; bases unmatched to any gene: 5. This CDR3 region has 14 residues. The CDR3 region is CASSADGQGYGYTF. The CDR3 coding sequence is TGTGCCAGCAGCGCAGACGGACAGGGCTATGGCTACACCTTC.

This clone has more than one count but fewer than ten. V usage is TRBV5-1 and J usage is TRBJ1-4, with 8 bases aligning to TRBD1. With 6 bases clipped from V and 0 bases from J, the junction kept 1 base outside the gene matches. In germline, CDR1 is SGHRS, CDR2 YFSETQ. The CDR3 covers 14 residues. The CDR3 loop reads CASKDRATNEKLFF. DNA for the CDR3: TGCGCCAGCAAGGACAGGGCAACTAATGAAAAACTGTTTTTT.

V is TRBV5-1 and J is TRBJ1-5; D not resolved. Germline assignment: CDR1 SGHRS and CDR2 YFSETQ. The CDR3 is 15 residues long. V shed 0 bases and J shed 5 bases, with 12 bases lying between them. Written as DNA, the CDR3 is TGCGCCAGCAGCTTGGGAATCGGGCAGGATCAGCCCCAGCATTTT. It translates to CASSLGIGQDQPQHF.

The chain couples TRBV5-6 to TRBJ1-2; D might be TRBD1 (6 bases). This CDR3 is built from 13 residues. CDR1 is SGHDT and CDR2 is YYEEEE in the germline V gene. V was pared by 5 bases and J by 6 bases, with 14 bases between. The CDR3 bases are TGTGCCAGCAGTCTCGGACAGAAGGATGGCTACACCTTC. It yields the protein CASSLGQKDGYTF.

The genes are TRBV2 and TRBJ1-1, with D possibly being TRBD1 (5 bases). V was cut by 1 base and J by 0 bases, with 6 bases left in between. This CDR3 comprises 14 residues. Per the germline V gene, CDR1 is SNHLY and CDR2 is FYNNEI. As DNA, the CDR3 is TGTGCCAGCAGTGAAGGGGGGATGAACACTGAAGCTTTCTTT. Amino acid sequence: CASSEGGMNTEAFF.

This clone was seen a single time. Here the CDR3 DNA reads TGTGCCAGCAGCTCCCGAAGAGCGGGGACCCCAGATACGCAGTATTTT. The encoded protein is CASSSRRAGTPDTQYF. This rearrangement joins TRBV13 to TRBJ2-3; the match to TRBD2 covers 7 bases. Per the germline V gene, CDR1 is PRHDT and CDR2 is FYEKMQ (reference sequence). The CDR3 is 16 residues long. Trimming at V came to 4 bases and at J to 4 bases, leaving 11 bases not matched to a gene.

The chain has TRBV7-9 and TRBJ2-3; tentative D call: TRBD2 (7 bases). The V gene lost 3 bases and the J gene lost 5 bases, with 12 bases spanning the gap. Germline CDR1 is SEHNR and CDR2 is FQNEAQ (reference sequence). CDR3 length: 14 residues. The CDR3 spells CASSFGGPGDTQYF. The CDR3 DNA reads as TGTGCCAGCAGCTTCGGGGGGCCAGGAGATACGCAGTATTTT.

This chain joins TRBV5-1 and TRBJ1-4; D not certain. CDR1 and CDR2 (germline): SGHRS, YFSETQ. The CDR3 contains 16 residues. With 1 base removed from V and 7 bases from J, the gap between germline ends came to 17 bases. CDR3 region: CASSLTRSGFSEKLFF. The CDR3 DNA is TGCGCCAGCAGCTTGACACGATCGGGGTTTAGTGAAAAACTGTTTTTT.

The chain couples TRBV2 to TRBJ1-3; possibly TRBD1 for D (6 bases). The CDR3 has 15 amino acids. Trimming took off 7 bases at V and 1 base at J, with 14 bases between the two ends. Per the germline V gene, CDR1 is SNHLY and CDR2 is FYNNEI. The chain's CDR3 is CASTADSLSGNTIYF. For the CDR3, the DNA is TGTGCCAGCACCGCGGACAGCCTGTCTGGAAACACCATATATTTT.

V usage is TRBV5-4 and J usage is TRBJ2-7; D not certain. V was trimmed by 3 bases and J by 5 bases, leaving 15 bases between them. The CDR3 has 14 residues. Germline CDR1 and CDR2: SGHNT and YYREEE (reference sequence). The CDR3 DNA follows: TGTGCCAGCAGCTCCCCCACCGCCCTCGACGAGCAGTACTTC. This encodes CASSSPTALDEQYF.

This clone has a single count. The chain joins TRBV7-6 to TRBJ2-1; 8 nucleotides line up with TRBD2. Germline lookup yields CDR1 SGHVS and CDR2 FNYEAQ. Trimming removed 6 bases from V and 6 bases from J; junction bases left unmatched: 13. There are 16 residues in the CDR3. Here the CDR3 DNA reads TGTGCCAGCAGACGAACCCCGGGACTAGAGGTCAATGAGCAGTTCTTC. Translating it yields CASRRTPGLEVNEQFF. Full variable domain (missing parts from reference TRBV7-6 and TRBJ2-1): GAGVSQSPRYKVTKRGQDVALRCDPISGHVSLYWYRQALGQGPEFLTYFNYEAQQDKSGLPNDRFSAERPEGSISTLTIQRTEQRDSAMYRCASRRTPGLEVNEQFFGPGTRLTVL.

This chain connects TRBV7-3 to TRBJ2-2; the D gene is possibly TRBD2 (6 bases). With 5 bases removed from V and 6 bases from J, the gap between germline ends came to 16 bases. The CDR3 sequence is 15 residues long. Germline V gives CDR1 SGHTA, CDR2 FQGTGA. This CDR3 reads CASSPRLAAAGELFF. The CDR3 DNA sequence: TGTGCCAGCAGCCCCCGGTTAGCGGCGGCCGGGGAGCTGTTTTTT.